What follows is one TCR beta chain and its context. The germline V gene has CDR1 SGHAT and CDR2 FQNNGV. V shed 4 bases and J shed 5 bases, with 6 bases lying between them. This CDR3 contains 13 residues. Genomic DNA served as template for TCR beta VDJ and CDR3 profiling. Via MiXCR, TCRdb re-called the reads, giving one row per CDR3 protein. The data contain under 350,000 distinct CDR3 sequences, under 60% of them singletons. The sample belongs to a study of CD8+CD57+ T cells in acquired aplastic anemia. Patients who underwent sequencing had shown CD8+CD57+ cell expansion by flow cytometry. This receptor was identified in a human donor with aplastic anemia. Sequenced material: sorted CD4+, CD8+, or CD8+CD57+ T cells (not recorded which) from PBMCs. The chain links TRBV11-2 to TRBJ1-6; D unresolved. CDR3 nucleotide sequence: TGTGCCAGCAGCTCCACGAATAATTCACCCCTCCACTTT. This sequence encodes CASSSTNNSPLHF.